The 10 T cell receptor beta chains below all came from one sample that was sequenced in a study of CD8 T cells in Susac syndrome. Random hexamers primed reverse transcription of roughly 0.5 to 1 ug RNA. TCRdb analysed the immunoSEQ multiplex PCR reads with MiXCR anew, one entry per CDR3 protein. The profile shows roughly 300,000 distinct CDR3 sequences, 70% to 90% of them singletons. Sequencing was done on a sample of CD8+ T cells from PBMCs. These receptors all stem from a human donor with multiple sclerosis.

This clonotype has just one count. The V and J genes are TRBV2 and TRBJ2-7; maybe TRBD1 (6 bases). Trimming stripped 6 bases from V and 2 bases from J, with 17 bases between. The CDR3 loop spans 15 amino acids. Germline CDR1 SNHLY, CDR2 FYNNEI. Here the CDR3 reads CASSPKAGATYEQYF. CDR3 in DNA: TGTGCCAGCAGCCCCAAGGCAGGGGCGACCTACGAGCAGTACTTC.

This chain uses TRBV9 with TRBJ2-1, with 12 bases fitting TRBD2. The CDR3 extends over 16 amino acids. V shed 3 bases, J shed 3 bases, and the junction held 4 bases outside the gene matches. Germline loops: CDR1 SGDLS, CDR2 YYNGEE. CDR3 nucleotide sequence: TGTGCCAGCAGCGGCTCGGGACTAGCGGGCTACAATGAGCAGTTCTTC. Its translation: CASSGSGLAGYNEQFF.

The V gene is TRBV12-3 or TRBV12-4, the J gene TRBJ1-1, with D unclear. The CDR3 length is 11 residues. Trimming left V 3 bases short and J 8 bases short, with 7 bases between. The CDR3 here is CASSFGIEAFF. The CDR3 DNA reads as TGTGCCAGCAGTTTTGGAATCGAAGCTTTCTTT.

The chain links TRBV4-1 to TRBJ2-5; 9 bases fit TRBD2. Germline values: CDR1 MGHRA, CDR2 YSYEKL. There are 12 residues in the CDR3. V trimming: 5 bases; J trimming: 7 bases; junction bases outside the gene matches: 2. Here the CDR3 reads CASSKTSGTQYF. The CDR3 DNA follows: TGCGCCAGCAGCAAGACTAGCGGGACCCAGTACTTC.

CDR3 coding DNA: TGTGCCAGTCGTACGACCTACAATGAGCAGTTCTTC. Encoded protein: CASRTTYNEQFF. The rearrangement links TRBV19 to TRBJ2-1; no clear D. The germline V gene has CDR1 LNHDA and CDR2 SQIVND (reference sequence). This CDR3 has 12 amino acids. The V and J ends lost 8 bases and 2 bases respectively, with 7 bases between them.

As DNA, the CDR3 is TGTGCCAGCAGTCGTCTCAGGACTAGCGGTACCTACGAGCAGTACTTC. Protein sequence: CASSRLRTSGTYEQYF. V and J are TRBV11-2 and TRBJ2-7; 10 positions agree with TRBD2. CDR1 is SGHAT, CDR2 FQNNGV, per germline. Losses at the gene ends were 6 bases for V and 2 bases for J; bases not matched to a gene: 10. This CDR3 is built from 16 residues.

CDR3 in amino acids: CASSPGQRRGYTF. For the CDR3, the DNA is TGTGCCAGCAGTCCCGGACAGAGACGTGGCTACACCTTC. The chain combines TRBV6-6 with TRBJ1-2; weak D call: TRBD1 (6 bases). Trimming took off 5 bases at V and 7 bases at J, with 14 bases between the two ends. Germline V gene lookup returns CDR1 MNHNY and CDR2 SVGAGI (reference sequence). This CDR3 contains 13 residues.

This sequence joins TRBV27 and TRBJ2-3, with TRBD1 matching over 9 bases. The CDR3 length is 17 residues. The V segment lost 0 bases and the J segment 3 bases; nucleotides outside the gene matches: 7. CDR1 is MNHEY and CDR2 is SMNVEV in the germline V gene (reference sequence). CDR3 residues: CASSLSGTGIITDTQYF. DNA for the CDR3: TGTGCCAGCAGTTTATCCGGGACAGGGATCATAACAGATACGCAGTATTTT.

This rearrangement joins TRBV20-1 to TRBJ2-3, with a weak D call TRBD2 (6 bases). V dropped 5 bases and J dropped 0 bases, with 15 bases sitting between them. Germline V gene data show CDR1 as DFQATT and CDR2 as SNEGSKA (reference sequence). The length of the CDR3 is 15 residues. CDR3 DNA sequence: TGCAGTGCTGTACACTCGGGACTTAGCACAGATACGCAGTATTTT. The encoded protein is CSAVHSGLSTDTQYF.

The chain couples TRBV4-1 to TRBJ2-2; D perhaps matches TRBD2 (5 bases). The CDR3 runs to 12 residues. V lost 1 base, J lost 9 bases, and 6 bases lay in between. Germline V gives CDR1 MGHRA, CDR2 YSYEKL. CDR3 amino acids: CASSQVGRELFF. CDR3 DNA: TGCGCCAGCAGCCAAGTCGGGAGGGAGCTGTTTTTT.